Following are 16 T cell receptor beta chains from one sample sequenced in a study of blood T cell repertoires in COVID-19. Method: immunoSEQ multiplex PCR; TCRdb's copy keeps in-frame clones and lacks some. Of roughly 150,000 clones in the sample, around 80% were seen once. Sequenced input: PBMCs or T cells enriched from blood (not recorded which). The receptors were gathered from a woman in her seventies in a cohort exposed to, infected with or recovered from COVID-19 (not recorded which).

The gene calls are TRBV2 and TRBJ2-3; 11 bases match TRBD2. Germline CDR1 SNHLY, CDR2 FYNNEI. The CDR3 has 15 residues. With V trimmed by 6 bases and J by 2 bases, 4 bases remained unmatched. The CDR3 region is CASRLAGVNTDTQYF. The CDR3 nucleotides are TGTGCCAGCAGACTAGCGGGAGTTAACACAGATACGCAGTATTTT.

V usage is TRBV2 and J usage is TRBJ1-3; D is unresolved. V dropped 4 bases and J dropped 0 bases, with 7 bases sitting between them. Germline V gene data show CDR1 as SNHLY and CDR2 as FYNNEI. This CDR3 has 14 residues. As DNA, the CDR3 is TGTGCCAGCAGTGTTCCCAGCTCTGGAAACACCATATATTTT. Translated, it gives CASSVPSSGNTIYF.

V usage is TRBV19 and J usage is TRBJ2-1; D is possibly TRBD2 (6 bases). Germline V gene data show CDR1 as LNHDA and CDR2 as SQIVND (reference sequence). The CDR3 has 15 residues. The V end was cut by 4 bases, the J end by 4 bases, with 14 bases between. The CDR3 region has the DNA TGTGCCAGTAGTAGGGCGGGATGGGGGTACAATGAGCAGTTCTTC. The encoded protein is CASSRAGWGYNEQFF.

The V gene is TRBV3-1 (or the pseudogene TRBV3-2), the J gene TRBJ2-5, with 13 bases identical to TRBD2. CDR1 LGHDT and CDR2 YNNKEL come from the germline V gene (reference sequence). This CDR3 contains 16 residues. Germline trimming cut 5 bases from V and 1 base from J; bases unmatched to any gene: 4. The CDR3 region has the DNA TGTGCCAGCAGCTATGGACTAGCGGGAGCCCAAGAGACCCAGTACTTC. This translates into CASSYGLAGAQETQYF.

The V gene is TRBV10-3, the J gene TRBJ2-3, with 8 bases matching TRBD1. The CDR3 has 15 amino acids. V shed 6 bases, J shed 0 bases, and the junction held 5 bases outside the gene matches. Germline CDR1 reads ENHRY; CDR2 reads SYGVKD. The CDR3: CAISGDRRSTDTQYF. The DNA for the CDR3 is TGTGCCATCAGCGGGGACAGGAGAAGCACAGATACGCAGTATTTT.

CDR3 residues: CASRSGTARTQYF. The CDR3 DNA follows: TGTGCCAGCAGGTCCGGGACAGCCAGGACCCAGTACTTC. This chain links TRBV28 with TRBJ2-5; TRBD1 aligns across 7 bases. The CDR3 spans 13 residues. In germline, CDR1 is MDHEN, CDR2 SYDVKM. Unmatched junction bases numbered 8, after V lost 6 bases and J lost 7 bases.

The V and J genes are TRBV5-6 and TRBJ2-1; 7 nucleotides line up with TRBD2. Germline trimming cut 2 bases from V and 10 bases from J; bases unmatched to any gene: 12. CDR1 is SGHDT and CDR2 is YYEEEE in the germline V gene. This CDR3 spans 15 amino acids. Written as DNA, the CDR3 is TGTGCCAGCAGCTTCTTTGCGGGAGTGTCCACCGAGCAGTTCTTC. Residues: CASSFFAGVSTEQFF.

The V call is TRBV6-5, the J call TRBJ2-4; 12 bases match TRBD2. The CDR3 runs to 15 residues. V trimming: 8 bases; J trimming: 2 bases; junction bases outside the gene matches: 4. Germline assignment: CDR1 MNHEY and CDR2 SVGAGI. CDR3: CASHTSGRPKNIQYF. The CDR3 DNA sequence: TGTGCCAGCCATACTAGCGGGAGGCCCAAAAACATTCAGTACTTC.

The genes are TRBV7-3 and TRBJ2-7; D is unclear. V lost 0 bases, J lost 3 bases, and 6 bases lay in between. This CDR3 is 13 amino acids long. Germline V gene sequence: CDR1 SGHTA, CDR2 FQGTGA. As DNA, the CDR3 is TGTGCCAGCAGCTTAACAATAGACTACGAGCAGTACTTC. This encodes CASSLTIDYEQYF.

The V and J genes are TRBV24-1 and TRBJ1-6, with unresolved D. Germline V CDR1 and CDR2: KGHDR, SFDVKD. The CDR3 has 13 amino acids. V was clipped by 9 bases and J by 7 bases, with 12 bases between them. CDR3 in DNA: TGTGCCACCTCGAGAACAGCCAATTCACCCCTCCACTTT. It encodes CATSRTANSPLHF.

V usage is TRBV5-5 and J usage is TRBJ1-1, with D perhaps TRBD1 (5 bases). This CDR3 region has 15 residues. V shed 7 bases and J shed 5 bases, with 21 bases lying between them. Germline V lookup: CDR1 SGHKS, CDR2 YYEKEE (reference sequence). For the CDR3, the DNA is TGTGCCAGCGCTAGGTTGTCGGATGGGGGGACTGAAGCTTTCTTT. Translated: CASARLSDGGTEAFF.

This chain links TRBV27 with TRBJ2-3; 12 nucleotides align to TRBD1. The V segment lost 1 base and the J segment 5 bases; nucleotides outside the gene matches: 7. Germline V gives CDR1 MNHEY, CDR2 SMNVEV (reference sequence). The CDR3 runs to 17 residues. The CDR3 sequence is CASSLWAGQGAGDTQYF. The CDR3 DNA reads TGTGCCAGCAGTTTATGGGCGGGACAGGGGGCTGGAGATACGCAGTATTTT.

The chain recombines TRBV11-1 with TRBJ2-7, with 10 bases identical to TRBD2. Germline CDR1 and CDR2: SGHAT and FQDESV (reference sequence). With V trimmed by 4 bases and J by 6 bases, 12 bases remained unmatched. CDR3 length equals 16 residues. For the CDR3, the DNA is TGTGCCAGCAGCTCGCTAAGCGGGAGGGACGCGAGCGAGCAGTACTTC. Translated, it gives CASSSLSGRDASEQYF. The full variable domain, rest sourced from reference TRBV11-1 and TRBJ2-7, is EAEVAQSPRYKITEKSQAVAFWCDPISGHATLYWYRQILGQGPELLVQFQDESVVDDSQLPKDRFSAERLKGVDSTLKIQPAELGDSAMYLCASSSLSGRDASEQYFGPGTRLTVT.

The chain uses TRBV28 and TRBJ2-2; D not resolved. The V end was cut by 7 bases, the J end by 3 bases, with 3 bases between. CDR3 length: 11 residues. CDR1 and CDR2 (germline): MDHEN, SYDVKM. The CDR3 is CASTDTGELFF. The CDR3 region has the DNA TGTGCCAGCACAGACACCGGGGAGCTGTTTTTT.

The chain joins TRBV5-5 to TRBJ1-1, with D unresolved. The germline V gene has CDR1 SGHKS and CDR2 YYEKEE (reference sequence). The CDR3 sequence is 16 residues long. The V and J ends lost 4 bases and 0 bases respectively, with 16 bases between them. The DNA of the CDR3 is TGTGCCAGCAGCCAGATCCAAGGCGCGGTGAACACTGAAGCTTTCTTT. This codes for CASSQIQGAVNTEAFF.

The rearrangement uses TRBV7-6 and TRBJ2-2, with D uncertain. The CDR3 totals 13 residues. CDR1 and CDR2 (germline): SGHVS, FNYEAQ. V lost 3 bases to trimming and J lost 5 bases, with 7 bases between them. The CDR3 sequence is CASSFLETGELFF. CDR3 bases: TGTGCCAGCAGCTTTCTAGAAACCGGGGAGCTGTTTTTT.